Following are 22 T cell receptor beta chains from one sample sequenced in a study of PD-L1 blockade in urothelial cancer. The assay was immunoSEQ multiplex PCR, and TCRdb's table has in-frame clones only and misses some. Of some 60,000 clones in the sample, more than 70% were seen once. The specimen comprised PBMCs, sampled around atezolizumab (anti-PD-L1) treatment. The receptors here all came from a man aged 45 to 65 with urothelial cancer.

The rearrangement links TRBV18 to TRBJ2-7; D possibly corresponds to TRBD1 (6 bases). From germline, CDR1 is KGHSH and CDR2 LQKENI. The ends were cut back, 4 bases at V and 0 bases at J, with 10 bases in the middle. The CDR3 covers 14 residues. The CDR3 DNA reads as TGTGCCAGCTCACAAGGACAGAGCTCCTACGAGCAGTACTTC. This sequence encodes CASSQGQSSYEQYF.

The chain recombines TRBV6-5 with TRBJ1-1; TRBD1 aligns across 7 bases. J lost 2 bases, V lost 8 bases, and 5 bases had no gene match. The CDR3 has 13 amino acids. Germline V gives CDR1 MNHEY, CDR2 SVGAGI. CDR3 residues: CASQNRGNTEAFF. In nucleotides, the CDR3 is TGTGCCAGCCAAAACAGGGGCAACACTGAAGCTTTCTTT.

The chain employs TRBV6-4 and TRBJ2-2; 7 bases map to TRBD1. V dropped 0 bases and J dropped 4; count of bases not matched to a gene: 2. CDR1 is MRHNA and CDR2 is SNTAGT in the germline V gene. This CDR3 region has 15 residues. The CDR3 region is CASSDSPGGTGELFF. CDR3 coding DNA: TGTGCCAGCAGTGACTCGCCAGGGGGCACCGGGGAGCTGTTTTTT.

The V gene is TRBV28, the J gene TRBJ1-5; D is ambiguous. There are 13 residues in the CDR3. Deletions cut 1 base from V and 4 bases from J, with 5 bases between. Germline V lookup: CDR1 MDHEN, CDR2 SYDVKM. The CDR3, as DNA: TGTGCCAGCAGTTTATTCGGTAATCAGCCCCAGCATTTT. Amino acid sequence: CASSLFGNQPQHF.

The chain couples TRBV10-2 to TRBJ1-1; D uncertain. The germline V and J ends were trimmed by 4 bases and 1 base, with 13 bases remaining between them. The CDR3 contains 15 residues. Germline lookup yields CDR1 WSHSY and CDR2 SAAADI. The CDR3 DNA reads as TGCGCCAGCAGTGTGCGGGAGACCGGGAACACTGAAGCTTTCTTT. Translation gives CASSVRETGNTEAFF.

This sequence joins TRBV30 and TRBJ1-4; 9 bases fit TRBD1. Germline CDR1 is GTSNPN and CDR2 is SVGIG (reference sequence). V dropped 4 bases and J dropped 10; count of bases not matched to a gene: 7. CDR3 size: 13 residues. The chain's CDR3 is CAWTSDRGAKLFF. The CDR3 DNA is TGTGCCTGGACCTCGGACAGGGGAGCAAAACTGTTTTTT.

The V and J genes are TRBV30 and TRBJ2-2; a possible D gene is TRBD1 (7 bases). CDR1 is GTSNPN and CDR2 is SVGIG in the germline V gene (reference sequence). CDR3 length: 16 residues. V lost 2 bases and J lost 3, with 16 bases in between. The CDR3 bases are TGTGCCTGGAGTCCCCGCAGGGGGGTCGACACCGGGGAGCTGTTTTTT. Amino acid sequence: CAWSPRRGVDTGELFF.

This clone was found a few times. The chain joins TRBV7-9 to TRBJ2-1; 9 bases match TRBD2. This CDR3 has 15 residues. V lost 2 bases, J lost 7 bases, and 6 bases stayed unmatched. Germline V gene sequence: CDR1 SEHNR, CDR2 FQNEAQ (reference sequence). The CDR3 coding sequence is TGTGCCAGCAGCTTAAACCTAGCGGGAACGAATGAGCAGTTCTTC. It yields the protein CASSLNLAGTNEQFF.

V and J are TRBV5-6 and TRBJ2-1; 7 bases fit TRBD2. This CDR3 is 15 amino acids long. CDR1 is SGHDT, CDR2 YYEEEE, per germline. Unmatched junction bases numbered 4, after V lost 4 bases and J lost 0 bases. CDR3 DNA sequence: TGTGCCAGCAGCCTTCGGACTAGCTCCTACAATGAGCAGTTCTTC. Translating it yields CASSLRTSSYNEQFF.

CDR3 nucleotide sequence: TGTGCCAGCAGTTCCCCCGGGACAGCTGGAAACACCATATATTTT. It codes for CASSSPGTAGNTIYF. The chain combines TRBV28 with TRBJ1-3, with 7 bases that match TRBD1. Germline CDR1 is MDHEN and CDR2 is SYDVKM. V dropped 4 bases and J dropped 2; count of bases not matched to a gene: 5. This CDR3 has 15 residues.

This chain joins TRBV11-2 and TRBJ2-7; D is perhaps TRBD1 (6 bases). CDR1 SGHAT and CDR2 FQNNGV come from the germline V gene. There are 15 residues in the CDR3. V lost 3 bases and J lost 0, with 12 bases in between. CDR3 loop: CASSLVTGDSYEQYF. The CDR3 DNA reads TGTGCCAGCAGCTTGGTGACAGGAGACTCCTACGAGCAGTACTTC. Looking up the rest from reference TRBV11-2 and TRBJ2-7 gives the full variable domain: EAGVAQSPRYKIIEKRQSVAFWCNPISGHATLYWYQQILGQGPKLLIQFQNNGVVDDSQLPKDRFSAERLKGVDSTLKIQPAKLEDSAVYLCASSLVTGDSYEQYFGPGTRLTVT.

CDR3 loop: CASSEVGASVGQPQHF. CDR3 nucleotide sequence: TGTGCCAGCAGTGAAGTTGGGGCGTCCGTTGGTCAGCCCCAGCATTTT. V is TRBV6-1 and J is TRBJ1-5; D possibly corresponds to TRBD1 (5 bases). Trimming pared 1 base from V and 6 bases from J, leaving 16 bases between. The CDR3 length is 16 residues. Germline lookup yields CDR1 MNHNS and CDR2 SASEGT.

This clone is a singleton in its sample. The gene calls are TRBV7-9 and TRBJ1-6; 10 bases agree with TRBD1. Germline V gives CDR1 SEHNR, CDR2 FQNEAQ (reference sequence). V lost 4 bases to trimming and J lost 6 bases; unmatched junction nucleotides: 6. This CDR3 region has 16 residues. The CDR3 region is CASSSRTGGSNSPLHF. The CDR3, as DNA: TGTGCCAGCAGCTCCCGGACAGGGGGATCTAATTCACCCCTCCACTTT.

The chain carries TRBV7-3 and TRBJ2-1, with TRBD2 identical over 10 bases. This CDR3 is built from 16 residues. Germline loops: CDR1 SGHTA, CDR2 FQGTGA. The V segment lost 2 bases and the J segment 7 bases; nucleotides outside the gene matches: 8. The CDR3 nucleotides read TGTGCCAGCAGCTTAGGGACTAGCGTAAGTTGGAATGAGCAGTTCTTC. Its translation is CASSLGTSVSWNEQFF.

The chain combines TRBV5-4 with TRBJ2-1; possible D gene TRBD2, 6 bases. CDR3 length: 15 amino acids. CDR1 is SGHNT and CDR2 is YYREEE in the germline V gene (reference sequence). Trimming cost V 0 bases and J 7 bases, with 14 bases left between them. Written as DNA, the CDR3 is TGTGCCAGCAGCTTGGTGGAGGGAGGTTTTAATGAGCAGTTCTTC. Translation gives CASSLVEGGFNEQFF.

V and J are TRBV15 and TRBJ2-3; 7 nucleotides agree with TRBD1. This CDR3 region has 16 residues. The germline CDR1 and CDR2 sequences are LNHNV and YYDKDF (reference sequence). J gave up 0 bases and V 2 bases, and 5 bases lay outside the gene matches. CDR3 DNA: TGTGCCACCAGCAGAAAAACAGGGGCGAGCACAGATACGCAGTATTTT. Translation: CATSRKTGASTDTQYF.

Comment on this clone: One end of the junction is discordant with germline, which a read error may explain. The chain joins TRBV7-7 to TRBJ2-2; TRBD2 agrees at 9 bases. The CDR3 covers 14 residues. Germline CDR1 is SSHAT and CDR2 is FNYEAQ (reference sequence). The CDR3 nucleotides are TGTGCTAGCAGCCGTAGCGGGAGCACCGGGGAGCTGTTTTTT. It encodes CASSRSGSTGELFF.

The rearrangement links TRBV5-5 to TRBJ2-2; TRBD1 matches at 7 bases. Germline trimming cut 4 bases from V and 3 bases from J; bases unmatched to any gene: 6. The CDR3 is 15 residues long. In germline, CDR1 is SGHKS, CDR2 YYEKEE (reference sequence). The CDR3 region is CASSKDRADTGELFF. In DNA form, the CDR3 reads TGTGCCAGCAGCAAAGACAGGGCTGACACCGGGGAGCTGTTTTTT.

This clone was counted only a few times. The CDR3 coding sequence is TGTGCCAGCAGCTCCGGTGGGCTGAAATTTGGCTACACCTTC. Residues: CASSSGGLKFGYTF. V is TRBV5-4 and J is TRBJ1-2; D is uncertain. This CDR3 spans 14 amino acids. CDR1 and CDR2 (germline): SGHNT, YYREEE (reference sequence). The V end lost 3 bases, the J end lost 7 bases, and 16 bases lay between the germline ends.

CDR3 sequence: CASSQTGTSPELYEQYF. CDR3 coding DNA: TGTGCCAGCAGCCAAACCGGGACTAGCCCAGAGCTCTACGAGCAGTACTTC. This rearrangement joins TRBV4-2 to TRBJ2-7, with TRBD2 matching over 9 bases. This CDR3 region has 17 residues. Germline lookup yields CDR1 LGHNA and CDR2 YNFKEQ. Trimming removed 2 bases from V and 3 bases from J; junction bases left unmatched: 11.

The genes are TRBV28 and TRBJ2-1; possibly TRBD2 for D (6 bases). In germline, CDR1 is MDHEN, CDR2 SYDVKM. Between the trimmed V and J ends, which lost 2 bases and 2 bases, there was a span of 10 bases. The CDR3 consists of 15 residues. Here the CDR3 reads CASSLSSGPYNEQFF. As DNA, the CDR3 is TGTGCCAGCAGTTTAAGTAGCGGCCCCTACAATGAGCAGTTCTTC. Full variable domain (missing parts from reference TRBV28 and TRBJ2-1): DVKVTQSSRYLVKRTGEKVFLECVQDMDHENMFWYRQDPGLGLRLIYFSYDVKMKEKGDIPEGYSVSREKKERFSLILESASTNQTSMYLCASSLSSGPYNEQFFGPGTRLTVL.

The chain joins TRBV6-5 to TRBJ2-2, with D perhaps TRBD1 (5 bases). Trimming pared 6 bases from V and 0 bases from J, leaving 8 bases between. The CDR3 is 14 residues long. CDR1 and CDR2 (germline): MNHEY, SVGAGI. CDR3 sequence reads: CASRTDTNTGELFF. The CDR3, as DNA: TGTGCCAGCAGGACAGACACGAACACCGGGGAGCTGTTTTTT.